What follows is one TCR beta chain and its context. The antigen is not known. Using immunoSEQ multiplex PCR, the repertoire was profiled, and TCRdb retains in-frame clones only, with some absent. The table records 950,000 to 1,300,000 clones, under 80% of them present only once. This specimen comes from a study of shared clonotypes between healthy human individuals. Study summary: The donors, two women and a few men, were aged 18 to 49. The plates for each donor numbered three CD4 naive, three CD4 memory, two CD8 naive and one CD8 memory.

A CD45RA+ naive subset and a CD45RA-negative memory subset were split from CD4+ cells. CDR1 MNHNS and CDR2 SASEGT come from the germline V gene. The CDR3 length is 13 residues. Trimming pared 5 bases from V and 6 bases from J, leaving 10 bases between. Study-level findings and limits: The generation probabilities recorded for non-shared clonotypes fell below those of clonotypes shared by all four donors.

The sequenced sample consisted of memory CD4+ T cells sorted from blood. Documented subset: CD45RA-negative fraction. This rearrangement joins TRBV6-1 to TRBJ2-2; maybe TRBD1 (5 bases). This TCR was recovered from a man younger than 35 in good health. CDR3 bases: TGTGCCAGCAGTAAGGACACTCCCGGGGAGCTGTTTTTT. It specifies CASSKDTPGELFF.